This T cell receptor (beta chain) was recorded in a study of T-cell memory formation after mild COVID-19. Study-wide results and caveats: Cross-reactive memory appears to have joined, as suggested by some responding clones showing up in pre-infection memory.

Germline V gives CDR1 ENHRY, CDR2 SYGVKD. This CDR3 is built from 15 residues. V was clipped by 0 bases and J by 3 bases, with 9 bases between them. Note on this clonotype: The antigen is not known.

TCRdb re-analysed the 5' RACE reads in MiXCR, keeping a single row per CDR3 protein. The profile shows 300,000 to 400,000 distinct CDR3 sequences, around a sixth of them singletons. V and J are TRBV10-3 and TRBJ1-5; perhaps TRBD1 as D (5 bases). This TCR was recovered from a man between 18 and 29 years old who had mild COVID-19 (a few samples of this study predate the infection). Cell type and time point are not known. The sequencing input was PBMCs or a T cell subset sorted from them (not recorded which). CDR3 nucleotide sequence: TGTGCCATCAGTGAGTCGACAGCCTCCAATCAGCCCCAGCATTTT. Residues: CAISESTASNQPQHF.